The present TCR beta chain was sequenced within a study of blood T cells in healthy people across ages. PCR was performed a second time for about 7 to 12 cycles using a sample-barcoded 5' primer and a J-beta primer mix. MiXCR was run by TCRdb on the 5' RACE reads, yielding one entry per CDR3 protein. The profile covers about 780,000 distinct CDR3 sequences, with more than 35% appearing a single time and 15% to 20% taken by the ten largest. The CDR3 runs 18 residues. Germline V CDR1 and CDR2: MNHEY, SMNVEV (reference sequence). The junction had 19 bases not matched to a gene; V was cut back by 5 bases and J by 8 bases.

The TCR sequence derives from an elderly man in good health. The sequenced material came from blood. This rearrangement joins TRBV27 to TRBJ1-4, with TRBD1 identical over 8 bases. The CDR3 protein is CASSPWGQGANGMEKLFF. The CDR3 region has the DNA TGTGCCAGCAGTCCATGGGGTCAGGGGGCGAACGGGATGGAAAAACTGTTTTTT.